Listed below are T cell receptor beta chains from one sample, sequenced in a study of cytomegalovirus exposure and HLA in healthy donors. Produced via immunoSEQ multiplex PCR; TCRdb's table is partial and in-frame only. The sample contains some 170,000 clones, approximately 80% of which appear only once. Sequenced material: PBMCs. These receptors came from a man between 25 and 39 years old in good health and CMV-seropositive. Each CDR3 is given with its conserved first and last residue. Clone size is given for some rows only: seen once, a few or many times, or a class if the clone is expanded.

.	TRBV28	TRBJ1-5	CASSPGQGNQPQHF
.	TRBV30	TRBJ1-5	CAWSHRMGQTNQPQHF
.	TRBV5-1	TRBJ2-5	CASSLEGALVGETQYF
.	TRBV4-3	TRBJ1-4	CASSQVAGQGGEKLFF
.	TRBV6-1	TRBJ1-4	CATTRSANEKLFF
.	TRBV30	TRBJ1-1	CAWSAAGQTEAFF
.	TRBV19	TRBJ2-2	CASSNTGGGNTGELFF
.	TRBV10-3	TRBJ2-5	CAIRDGLAGPGETQYF
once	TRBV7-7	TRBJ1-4	CASSHDTEGGEKLFF
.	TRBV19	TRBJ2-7	CASRRDSRYEQYF
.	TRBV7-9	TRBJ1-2	CASSLDSRRGYTF
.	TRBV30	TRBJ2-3	CAWSRGSGGGDTQYF
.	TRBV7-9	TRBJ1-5	CASSRTGGSNQPQHF
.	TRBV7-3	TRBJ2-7	CASSLTGSRPYEQYF
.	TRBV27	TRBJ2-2	CASKKGTLNTGELFF
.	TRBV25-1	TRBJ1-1	CASSVAGTGWYTEAFF
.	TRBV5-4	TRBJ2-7	CASSFGTGGVYEQYF
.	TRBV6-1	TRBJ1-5	CASRVTDYSNQPQHF
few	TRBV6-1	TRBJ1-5	CASSAGEGGLNQPQHF
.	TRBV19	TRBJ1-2	CASSTSGTGSYTF
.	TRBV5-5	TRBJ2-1	CASSLQTASSYNEQFF
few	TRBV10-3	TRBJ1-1	CAISGGGNTEAFF
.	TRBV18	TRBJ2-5	CASSSRLQETQYF
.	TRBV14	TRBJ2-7	CASSHPAGIHEQYF
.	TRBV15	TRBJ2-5	CATSMGGSETQYF
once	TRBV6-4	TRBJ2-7	CASSDSKARDISYEQYF
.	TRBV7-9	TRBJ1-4	CASSHATGTNEKLFF
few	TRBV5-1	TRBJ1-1	CASSFRGNTEAFF
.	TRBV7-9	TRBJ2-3	CASSHWGGTSTDTQYF
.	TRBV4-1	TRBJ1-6	CASSRRRGENSPLHF
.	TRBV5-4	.	CASSFGTANEQYF
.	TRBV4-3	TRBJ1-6	CASSQDAGGDSPLHF
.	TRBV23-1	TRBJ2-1	CASSQGGQQASYNEQFF